This T cell receptor beta chain is drawn from a study of T cell clonotyping in hematopoietic cell transplantation. Notes on the study in general: Broader posttransplant TCR repertoire diversity was predicted by graft donor and pretransplant recipient Inverse Simpson Index values. At the given depth, recipient repertoires were over 95% de novo clonotypes. After transplant, recipient diversity fell while pathologically expanded clonotypes grew through day 180.

Germline CDR1 and CDR2: SGHTA and FQGNSA. Trimming took 6 bases from V and 2 from J; bases not matched to a gene: 3. This CDR3 region has 13 residues. The table came from immunoSEQ multiplex PCR; TCRdb's copy has only in-frame clones and leaves some out. The table has about 15,000 clones, roughly 94% seen once. Recipient blood drawn about 28 days pretransplant and days 30, 100, 180 after. A remark on this clone: Its antigen remains unidentified.

The source is a male patient aged 55 to 69 who had an allogeneic stem cell transplant from an unrelated donor, so the T cells may come from the graft donor. Some clones in this sample may be carry-over from other donors' samples. The sample in question was PBMCs, obtained 30 days after allogeneic stem cell transplant. V usage is TRBV7-2 and J usage is TRBJ1-1; 7 bases map to TRBD1. Written as DNA, the CDR3 is TGTGCCAGCAGTGGACAGGCAAACACTGAAGCTTTCTTT. Amino acid sequence: CASSGQANTEAFF.